These T cell receptor beta chains were read from a single sample in a study of long-term antiretroviral therapy in people with HIV. Clones were sequenced by immunoSEQ multiplex PCR, and TCRdb holds only the in-frame ones, with some missing. The sample yields around 25,000 clones, 80% to 90% seen once. Sequencing used unsorted PBMCs, obtained 1.8 years before starting antiretroviral therapy. The origin of the receptors is a man in his forties or fifties with HIV. CDR3s include the opening cysteine and the closing phenylalanine or tryptophan. D genes are given only for firm matches. Only some rows state a clone size, as once, few, many or a class for expanded clones.

j_call | clone_size | v_call | d_call | cdr3_nt | cdr3_aa
TRBJ1-2 | once | TRBV25-1 | TRBD1 | TGTGCCAGCAGTGACCCCAGACAGGGTTCGTCGTTGGGCTACACCTTC | CASSDPRQGSSLGYTF
TRBJ2-7 | . | TRBV29-1 | . | TGCAGCGTTGGGCTTAGAACCTCCTACGAGCAGTACTTC | CSVGLRTSYEQYF
TRBJ2-5 | once | TRBV5-4 | . | TGTGCCAGCAGCTCCCTACACCCCCAGGGTTCCCAAGAGACCCAGTACTTC | CASSSLHPQGSQETQYF
TRBJ2-3 | . | TRBV5-8 | . | TGTGCCAGCAGCTTAAAAAGGACCGCCGAGGGCGCAGATACGCAGTATTTT | CASSLKRTAEGADTQYF
TRBJ2-1 | . | TRBV11-2 | . | TGTGCCAGCAGCCCGTACCGGACTTCCCAAGGCGATGAGCAGTTCTTC | CASSPYRTSQGDEQFF
TRBJ2-3 | . | TRBV5-6 | . | TGTGCCAGCAGCTTTTACGGGACCGCCTACACAGATACGCAGTATTTT | CASSFYGTAYTDTQYF
TRBJ1-1 | . | TRBV5-5 | . | TGTGCCAGCAGCTTGGCAACCTCCGGTGGGAACACTGAAGCTTTCTTT | CASSLATSGGNTEAFF
TRBJ2-3 | . | TRBV7-7 | . | TGTGCTAGCAGCCCGGGGGTGCCTCTCAATTCGGCCGCCACAGATACGCAGTATTTT | CASSPGVPLNSAATDTQYF
TRBJ2-3 | . | TRBV27 | TRBD2 | TGTGCCAGCAGTTTTGGGACTAGCGGGGCCCCCACAGATACGCAGTATTTT | CASSFGTSGAPTDTQYF
TRBJ2-1 | . | TRBV19 | . | TGTGCCAGTAGTATCTCTCTACAGGGCCCCCGCAATGAGCAGTTCTTC | CASSISLQGPRNEQFF
TRBJ2-1 | . | TRBV19 | . | TGTGCCAGTAGTATGATCGGGGAATACAATGAGCAGTTCTTC | CASSMIGEYNEQFF
TRBJ2-7 | . | TRBV7-8 | . | TGTGCCAGCAGCCACGGGCCTACCGACTACGAGCAGTACTTC | CASSHGPTDYEQYF
TRBJ2-3 | . | TRBV28 | . | TGTGCCAGCAGTTTAAGCACAGATACGCAGTATTTT | CASSLSTDTQYF
TRBJ2-2 | . | TRBV7-9 | TRBD2 | TGTGCCAGCAGCCCCAGGACTAGCGGGAGGATCGGCGGGGAGCTGTTTTTT | CASSPRTSGRIGGELFF
TRBJ2-7 | . | TRBV28 | . | TGTGCCAGCACCCAGGGGGGAGTGGGGGAGCAGTACTTC | CASTQGGVGEQYF
TRBJ2-2 | . | TRBV21-1 | . | TGTGCCAGATGGCTGACTCCGAACACCGGGGAGCTGTTTTTT | CARWLTPNTGELFF
TRBJ2-5 | . | TRBV5-4 | TRBD2 | TGTGCCAGCAGCTTTAGGGCCCTGGCGGGGGGGCGGGGAGAGACCCAGTACTTC | CASSFRALAGGRGETQYF
TRBJ2-5 | . | TRBV5-1 | . | TGCGCCAGCAGCTTGGAAACCCAGAGGGGGGAGACCCAGTACTTC | CASSLETQRGETQYF
TRBJ1-5 | . | TRBV5-5 | . | TGTGCCAGCAGCTTGAGAATGGGGGCAGGGGACAATCAGCCCCAGCATTTT | CASSLRMGAGDNQPQHF
TRBJ1-1 | . | TRBV5-1 | TRBD1 | TGCGCCAGCAGCAGGGAACCGACAGGGCTGAACACTGAAGCTTTCTTT | CASSREPTGLNTEAFF
TRBJ1-3 | . | TRBV7-8 | TRBD1 | TGTGCCAGCAGCGGACAGGGTGGAAACACCATATATTTT | CASSGQGGNTIYF
TRBJ2-1 | . | TRBV5-1 | TRBD2 | TGCGCCAGCAGCCGGGGAGGGGTCTCCTACAATGAGCAGTTCTTC | CASSRGGVSYNEQFF
TRBJ2-5 | . | TRBV7-9 | TRBD2 | TGTGCCAGCAGCTTACTGGCTAGCGGGAGCCCTGGGGAGACCCAGTACTTC | CASSLLASGSPGETQYF
TRBJ1-1 | once | TRBV7-9 | . | TGTGCCAGCAGCTTAACGGGGTACCATGAAGCTTTCTTT | CASSLTGYHEAFF
TRBJ1-2 | once | TRBV29-1 | . | TGCAGCGCCGGGACGGCGTATGGCTACACCTTC | CSAGTAYGYTF
TRBJ1-2 | . | TRBV5-1 | . | TGCGCCAGCAGCCCAGGCAGGGGAGAAGGGGGCTACACCTTC | CASSPGRGEGGYTF
TRBJ2-7 | . | TRBV6-5 | TRBD1 | TGTGCCCGTGGACAGGTCTACGAGCAGTACTTC | CARGQVYEQYF
TRBJ2-5 | . | TRBV5-1 | TRBD2 | TGCGCCAGCAGCCTGGTGGTGGCGGGGGGAACCCAAGAGACCCAGTACTTC | CASSLVVAGGTQETQYF
TRBJ1-1 | . | TRBV7-2 | . | TGTGCCAGCAGCCCACAGGGGAACACTGAAGCTTTCTTT | CASSPQGNTEAFF
TRBJ2-3 | once | TRBV30 | . | TGTGCCTGGAGCAACCCTCCCCCGGGGGCTAGCACAGATACGCAGTATTTT | CAWSNPPPGASTDTQYF
TRBJ2-1 | . | TRBV7-3 | . | TGTGCCAGCAGCCGAGACCCTAGCGCTGCCTACAATGAGCAGTTCTTC | CASSRDPSAAYNEQFF
TRBJ1-1 | . | TRBV2 | . | TGTGCCAGCAGTGAAACGGCGGGGGCTATGGTTACTGAAGCTTTCTTT | CASSETAGAMVTEAFF
TRBJ1-1 | . | TRBV7-2 | . | TGTGCCAGCAGCGGGCAGTTGAACACTGAAGCTTTCTTT | CASSGQLNTEAFF
TRBJ2-7 | . | TRBV5-4 | . | TGTGCCAGCAGTCCACAGGGGAGGAACTACGAGCAGTACTTC | CASSPQGRNYEQYF
TRBJ1-5 | . | TRBV6-6 | . | TGTGCCAGCAGTTACCGGGGGCAGGATCAGCCCCAGCATTTT | CASSYRGQDQPQHF